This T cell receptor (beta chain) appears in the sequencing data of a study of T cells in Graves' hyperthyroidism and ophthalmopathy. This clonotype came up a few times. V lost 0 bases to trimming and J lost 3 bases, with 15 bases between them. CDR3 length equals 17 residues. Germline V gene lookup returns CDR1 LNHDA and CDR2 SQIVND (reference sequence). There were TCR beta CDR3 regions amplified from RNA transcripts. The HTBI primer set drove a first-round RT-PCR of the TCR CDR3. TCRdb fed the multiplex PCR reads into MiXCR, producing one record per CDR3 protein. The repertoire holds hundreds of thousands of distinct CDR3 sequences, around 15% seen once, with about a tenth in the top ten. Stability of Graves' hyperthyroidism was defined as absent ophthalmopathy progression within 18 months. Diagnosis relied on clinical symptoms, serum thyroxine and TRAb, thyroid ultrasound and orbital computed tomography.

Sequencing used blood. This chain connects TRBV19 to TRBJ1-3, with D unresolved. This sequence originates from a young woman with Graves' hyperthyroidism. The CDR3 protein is CASSIEADGDFGNTIYF. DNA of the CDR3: TGTGCCAGTAGTATAGAGGCGGACGGTGATTTTGGAAACACCATATATTTT.